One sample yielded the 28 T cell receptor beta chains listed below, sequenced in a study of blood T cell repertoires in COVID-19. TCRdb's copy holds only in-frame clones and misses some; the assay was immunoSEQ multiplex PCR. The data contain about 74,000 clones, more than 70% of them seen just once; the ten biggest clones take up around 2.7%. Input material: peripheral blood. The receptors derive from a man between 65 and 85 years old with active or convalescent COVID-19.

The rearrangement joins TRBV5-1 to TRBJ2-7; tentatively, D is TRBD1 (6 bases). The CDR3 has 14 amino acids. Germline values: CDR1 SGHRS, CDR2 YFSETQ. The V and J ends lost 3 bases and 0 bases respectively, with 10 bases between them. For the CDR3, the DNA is TGCGCCAGCAGCTCAACAGGGAGCTCCTACGAGCAGTACTTC. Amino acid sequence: CASSSTGSSYEQYF.

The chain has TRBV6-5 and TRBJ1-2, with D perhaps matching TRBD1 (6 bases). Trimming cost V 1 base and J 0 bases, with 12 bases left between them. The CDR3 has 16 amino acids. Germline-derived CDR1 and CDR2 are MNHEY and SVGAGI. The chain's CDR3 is CASSYYRESSNYGYTF. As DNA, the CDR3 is TGTGCCAGCAGTTACTACAGGGAGAGTTCTAACTATGGCTACACCTTC.

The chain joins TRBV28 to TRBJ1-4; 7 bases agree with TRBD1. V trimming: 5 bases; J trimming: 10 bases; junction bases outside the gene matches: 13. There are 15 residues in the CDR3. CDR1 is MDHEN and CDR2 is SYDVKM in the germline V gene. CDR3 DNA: TGTGCCAGCAGTCCGTTAACAGGGGAGGAGGGAAAACTGTTTTTT. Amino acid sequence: CASSPLTGEEGKLFF.

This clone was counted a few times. The CDR3 DNA follows: TGTGCCAGCAGTGGGACAGGGGGCAAGTGGACGCAGTATTTT. Its translation: CASSGTGGKWTQYF. The V gene is TRBV28, the J gene TRBJ2-3; TRBD1 matches at 12 bases. Germline V gene sequence: CDR1 MDHEN, CDR2 SYDVKM. Trimming cost V 5 bases and J 9 bases; bases outside gene matches: 6. This CDR3 is 14 amino acids long.

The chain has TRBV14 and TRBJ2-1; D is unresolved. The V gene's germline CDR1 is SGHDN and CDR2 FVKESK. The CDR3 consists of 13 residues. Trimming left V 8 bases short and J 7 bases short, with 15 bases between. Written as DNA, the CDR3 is TGTGCCAGCCGCGATGGTTTGATAAATGAGCAGTTCTTC. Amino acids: CASRDGLINEQFF.

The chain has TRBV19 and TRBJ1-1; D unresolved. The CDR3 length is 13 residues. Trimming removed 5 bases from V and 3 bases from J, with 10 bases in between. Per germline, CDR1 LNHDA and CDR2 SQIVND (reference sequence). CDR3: CASSVSVYTEAFF. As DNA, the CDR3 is TGTGCCAGTAGTGTTTCGGTGTACACTGAAGCTTTCTTT.

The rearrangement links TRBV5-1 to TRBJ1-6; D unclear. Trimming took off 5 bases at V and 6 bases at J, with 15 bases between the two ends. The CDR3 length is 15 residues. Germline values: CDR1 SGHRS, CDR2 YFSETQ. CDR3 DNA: TGCGCCAGCAGTGAGAGAGGGTCGGGTAATTCACCCCTCCACTTT. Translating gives CASSERGSGNSPLHF.

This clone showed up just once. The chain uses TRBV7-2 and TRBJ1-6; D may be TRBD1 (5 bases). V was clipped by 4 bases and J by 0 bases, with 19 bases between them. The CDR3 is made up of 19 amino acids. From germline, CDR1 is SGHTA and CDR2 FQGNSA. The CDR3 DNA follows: TGTGCCAGCAGCTCACAGCGGGGAGGGACGAGCTCCTATAATTCACCCCTCCACTTT. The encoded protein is CASSSQRGGTSSYNSPLHF.

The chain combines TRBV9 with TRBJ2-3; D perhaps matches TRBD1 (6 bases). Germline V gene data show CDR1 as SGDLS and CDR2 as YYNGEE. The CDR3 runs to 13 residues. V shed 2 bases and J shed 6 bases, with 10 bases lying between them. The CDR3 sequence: CASSVGQRDTQYF. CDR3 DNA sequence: TGTGCCAGCAGCGTCGGACAGAGGGATACGCAGTATTTT.

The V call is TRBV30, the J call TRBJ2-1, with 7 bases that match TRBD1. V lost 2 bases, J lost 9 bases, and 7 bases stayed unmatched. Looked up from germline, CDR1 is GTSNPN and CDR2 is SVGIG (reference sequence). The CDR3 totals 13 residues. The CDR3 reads CAWSPDRVGEQFF. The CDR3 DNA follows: TGTGCCTGGAGTCCCGACAGGGTCGGTGAGCAGTTCTTC.

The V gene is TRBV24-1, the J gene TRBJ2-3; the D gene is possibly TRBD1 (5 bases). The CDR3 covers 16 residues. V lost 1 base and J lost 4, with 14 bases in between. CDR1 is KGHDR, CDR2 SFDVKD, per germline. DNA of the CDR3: TGTGCCACCAGTGATTTAGGGCAGGGCGGCCCAGATACGCAGTATTTT. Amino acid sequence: CATSDLGQGGPDTQYF.

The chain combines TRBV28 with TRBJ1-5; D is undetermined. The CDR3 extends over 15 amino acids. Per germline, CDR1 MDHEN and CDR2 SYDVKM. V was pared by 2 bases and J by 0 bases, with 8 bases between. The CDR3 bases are TGTGCCAGCAGTTTAGGGGAGATTAGCAATCAGCCCCAGCATTTT. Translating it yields CASSLGEISNQPQHF. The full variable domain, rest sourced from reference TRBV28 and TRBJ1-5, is DVKVTQSSRYLVKRTGEKVFLECVQDMDHENMFWYRQDPGLGLRLIYFSYDVKMKEKGDIPEGYSVSREKKERFSLILESASTNQTSMYLCASSLGEISNQPQHFGDGTRLSIL.

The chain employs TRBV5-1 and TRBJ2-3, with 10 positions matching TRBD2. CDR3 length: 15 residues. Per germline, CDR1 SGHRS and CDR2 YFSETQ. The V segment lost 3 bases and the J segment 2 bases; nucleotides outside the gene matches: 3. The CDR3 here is CASSYGTSATDTQYF. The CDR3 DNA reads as TGCGCCAGCAGCTATGGGACTAGCGCCACAGATACGCAGTATTTT.

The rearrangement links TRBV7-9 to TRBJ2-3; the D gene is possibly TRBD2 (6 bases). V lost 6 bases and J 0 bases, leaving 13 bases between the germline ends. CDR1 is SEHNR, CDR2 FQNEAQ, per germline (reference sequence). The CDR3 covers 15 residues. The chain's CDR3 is CASSYTSRSTDTQYF. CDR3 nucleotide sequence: TGTGCCAGCAGTTACACTAGCAGGAGCACAGATACGCAGTATTTT.

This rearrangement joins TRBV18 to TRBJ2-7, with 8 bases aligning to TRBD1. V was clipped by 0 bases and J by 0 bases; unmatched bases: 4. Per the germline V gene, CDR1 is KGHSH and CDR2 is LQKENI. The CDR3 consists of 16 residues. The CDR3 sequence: CASSPPNRGSSYEQYF. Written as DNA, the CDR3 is TGTGCCAGCTCACCACCAAACAGGGGGAGCTCCTACGAGCAGTACTTC.

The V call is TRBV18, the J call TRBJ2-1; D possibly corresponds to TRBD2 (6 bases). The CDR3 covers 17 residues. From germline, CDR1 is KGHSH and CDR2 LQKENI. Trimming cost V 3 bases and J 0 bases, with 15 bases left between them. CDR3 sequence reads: CASSPNRAGSSYNEQFF. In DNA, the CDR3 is TGTGCCAGCTCACCTAACCGGGCGGGGAGCTCCTACAATGAGCAGTTCTTC.

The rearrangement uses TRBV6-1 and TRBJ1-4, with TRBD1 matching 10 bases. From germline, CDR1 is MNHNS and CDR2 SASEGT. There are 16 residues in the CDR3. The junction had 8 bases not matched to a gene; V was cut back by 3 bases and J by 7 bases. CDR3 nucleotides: TGTGCCAGCAGTGAGGGGACAGGGGTCGGGTCTGAAAAACTGTTTTTT. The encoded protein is CASSEGTGVGSEKLFF.

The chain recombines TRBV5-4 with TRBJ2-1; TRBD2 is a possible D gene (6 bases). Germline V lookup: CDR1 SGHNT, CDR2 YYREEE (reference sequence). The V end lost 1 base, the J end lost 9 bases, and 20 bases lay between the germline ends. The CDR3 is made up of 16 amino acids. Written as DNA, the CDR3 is TGTGCCAGCAGCTTGCGCGAGGGAGGCCCTCGGGGTGAGCAGTTCTTC. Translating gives CASSLREGGPRGEQFF.

The CDR3: CASSPSFGGGAYGYTF. CDR3 DNA: TGTGCCAGCAGCCCAAGCTTCGGGGGGGGAGCCTATGGCTACACCTTC. The chain employs TRBV5-4 and TRBJ1-2, with D perhaps TRBD1 (5 bases). The germline V gene encodes CDR1 SGHNT and CDR2 YYREEE (reference sequence). The CDR3 runs to 16 residues. V lost 4 bases and J lost 4, with 20 bases in between.

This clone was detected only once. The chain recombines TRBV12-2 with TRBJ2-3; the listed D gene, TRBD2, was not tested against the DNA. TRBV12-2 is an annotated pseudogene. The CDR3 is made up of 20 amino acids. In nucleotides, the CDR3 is TGTGCAAGTCGCTTAGCCCACGGGAGACTAGCGGGACGTAGCACAGATACGCAGTATTTT. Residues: CASRLAHGRLAGRSTDTQYF.

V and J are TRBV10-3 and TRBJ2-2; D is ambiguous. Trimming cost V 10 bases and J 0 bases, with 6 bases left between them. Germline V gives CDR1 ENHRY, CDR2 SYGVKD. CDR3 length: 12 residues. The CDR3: CATGTNTGELFF. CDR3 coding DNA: TGTGCCACAGGCACGAACACCGGGGAGCTGTTTTTT.

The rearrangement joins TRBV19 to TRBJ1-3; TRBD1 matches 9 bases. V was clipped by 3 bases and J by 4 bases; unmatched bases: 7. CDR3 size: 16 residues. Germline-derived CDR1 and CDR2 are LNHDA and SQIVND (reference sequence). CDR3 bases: TGTGCCAGTAGTATCGGGGACAGGGTCGGAGGAAACACCATATATTTT. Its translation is CASSIGDRVGGNTIYF.

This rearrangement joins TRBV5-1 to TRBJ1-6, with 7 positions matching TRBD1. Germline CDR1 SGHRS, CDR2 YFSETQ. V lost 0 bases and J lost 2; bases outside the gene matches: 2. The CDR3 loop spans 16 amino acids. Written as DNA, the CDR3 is TGCGCCAGCAGCTTGGGGACAGGCCCCTATAATTCACCCCTCCACTTT. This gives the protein CASSLGTGPYNSPLHF.

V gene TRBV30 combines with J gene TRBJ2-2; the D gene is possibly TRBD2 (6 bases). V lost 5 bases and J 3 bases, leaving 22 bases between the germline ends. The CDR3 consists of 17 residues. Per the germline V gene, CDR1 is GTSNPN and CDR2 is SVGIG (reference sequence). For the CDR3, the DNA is TGTGCCTGGCAGTGGGTAGCGGCTGGAGCGGACACCGGGGAGCTGTTTTTT. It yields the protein CAWQWVAAGADTGELFF.

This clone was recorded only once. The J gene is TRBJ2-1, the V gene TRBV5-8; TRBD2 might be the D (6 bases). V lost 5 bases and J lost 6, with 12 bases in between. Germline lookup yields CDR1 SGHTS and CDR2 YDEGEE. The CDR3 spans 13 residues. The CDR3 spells CASRKTGVNEQFF. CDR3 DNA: TGTGCCAGCAGAAAAACGGGGGTCAATGAGCAGTTCTTC.

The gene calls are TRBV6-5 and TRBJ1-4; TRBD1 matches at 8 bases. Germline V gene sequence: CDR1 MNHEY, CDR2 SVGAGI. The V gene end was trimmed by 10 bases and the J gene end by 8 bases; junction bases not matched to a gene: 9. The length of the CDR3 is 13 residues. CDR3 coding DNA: TGTGCCACTTCGGGACAGGTCGTAGAAAAACTGTTTTTT. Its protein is CATSGQVVEKLFF.

The CDR3 region is CASSVRDRVGTEAFF. The CDR3, as DNA: TGTGCCAGCAGCGTCCGGGACAGGGTAGGCACTGAAGCTTTCTTT. The V and J genes are TRBV9 and TRBJ1-1, with TRBD1 identical over 9 bases. The CDR3 has 15 residues. V lost 2 bases to trimming and J lost 4 bases; unmatched junction nucleotides: 6. The germline V gene encodes CDR1 SGDLS and CDR2 YYNGEE.

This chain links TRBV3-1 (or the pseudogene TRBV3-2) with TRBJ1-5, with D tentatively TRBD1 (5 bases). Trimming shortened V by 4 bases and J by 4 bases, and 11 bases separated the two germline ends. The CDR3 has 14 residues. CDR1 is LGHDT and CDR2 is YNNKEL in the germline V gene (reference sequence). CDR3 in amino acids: CASSPPGGNQPQHF. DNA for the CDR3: TGTGCCAGCAGCCCACCGGGGGGGAATCAGCCCCAGCATTTT.